The 7 T cell receptor beta chains listed next were all sequenced from one sample in a study of blood T cell repertoires in COVID-19. The protocol was immunoSEQ multiplex PCR, while the TCRdb copy is restricted to in-frame clones and leaves out a portion. The sample includes fewer than 250,000 clones, more than 70% seen only once; the top ten take 7% to 10%. The specimen sequenced was peripheral blood. The receptors shown here come from a woman in her forties or fifties with acute or convalescent COVID-19.

This clone appeared a few times. The rearrangement links TRBV28 to TRBJ1-5; 7 nucleotides agree with TRBD1. There are 14 residues in the CDR3. Looked up from germline, CDR1 is MDHEN and CDR2 is SYDVKM. V dropped 4 bases and J dropped 5; count of bases not matched to a gene: 5. CDR3 residues: CASSSGGLYQPQHF. In DNA, the CDR3 is TGTGCCAGCAGTTCAGGGGGTTTATATCAGCCCCAGCATTTT.

This chain connects TRBV5-1 to TRBJ2-7, with D possibly being TRBD2 (6 bases). Germline CDR1 reads SGHRS; CDR2 reads YFSETQ. Trimming stripped 4 bases from V and 0 bases from J, with 14 bases between. CDR3 length: 15 residues. The CDR3 region has the DNA TGCGCCAGCAGCCTCTCCGGGACTGACTCCTACGAGCAGTACTTC. Its translation is CASSLSGTDSYEQYF.

The rearrangement uses TRBV28 and TRBJ2-7; 8 bases map to TRBD2. The junction had 16 bases not matched to a gene; V was cut back by 6 bases and J by 6 bases. The germline gives CDR1 MDHEN, CDR2 SYDVKM. This CDR3 is built from 16 residues. DNA for the CDR3: TGTGCCAGCAGCCACGGGGGGGCCCAAGGCGGCCTCGAGCAGTACTTC. Translating it yields CASSHGGAQGGLEQYF.

This clone was found once. The chain recombines TRBV11-2 with TRBJ2-7; 13 nucleotides line up with TRBD2. This CDR3 comprises 17 residues. Germline lookup yields CDR1 SGHAT and CDR2 FQNNGV. V shed 5 bases and J 7 bases; nucleotides not matched to a gene: 14. CDR3 bases: TGTGCCAGCAGCCCCAGGCCCGGACTAGCGGGAGTGGGGGAGCAGTACTTC. Its protein product is CASSPRPGLAGVGEQYF.

The chain employs TRBV11-3 and TRBJ2-3; TRBD1 aligns across 7 bases. J gave up 4 bases and V 5 bases, and 6 bases lay outside the gene matches. Germline V gene sequence: CDR1 SGHNT, CDR2 YENEEA. The CDR3 totals 14 residues. The CDR3 reads CASSLHRGADTQYF. For the CDR3, the DNA is TGTGCCAGCAGCCTGCACAGGGGAGCAGATACGCAGTATTTT.

V is TRBV4-1 and J is TRBJ2-1; 12 nucleotides align to TRBD2. CDR3 size: 18 residues. J was trimmed by 2 bases and V by 0 bases; bases with no gene match: 5. Germline V gene lookup returns CDR1 MGHRA and CDR2 YSYEKL. The DNA for the CDR3 is TGCGCCAGCAGCCAAGATAAGGGACTAGCGGGCCCCTACAATGAGCAGTTCTTC. This gives the protein CASSQDKGLAGPYNEQFF.

This sequence joins TRBV7-2 and TRBJ2-2, with 8 bases that match TRBD1. This CDR3 spans 16 amino acids. Germline CDR1 reads SGHTA; CDR2 reads FQGNSA. J was trimmed by 2 bases and V by 3 bases; bases with no gene match: 5. The CDR3 sequence: CASSFPGQVNTGELFF. The CDR3 DNA reads TGTGCCAGCAGCTTCCCGGGACAGGTTAACACCGGGGAGCTGTTTTTT.